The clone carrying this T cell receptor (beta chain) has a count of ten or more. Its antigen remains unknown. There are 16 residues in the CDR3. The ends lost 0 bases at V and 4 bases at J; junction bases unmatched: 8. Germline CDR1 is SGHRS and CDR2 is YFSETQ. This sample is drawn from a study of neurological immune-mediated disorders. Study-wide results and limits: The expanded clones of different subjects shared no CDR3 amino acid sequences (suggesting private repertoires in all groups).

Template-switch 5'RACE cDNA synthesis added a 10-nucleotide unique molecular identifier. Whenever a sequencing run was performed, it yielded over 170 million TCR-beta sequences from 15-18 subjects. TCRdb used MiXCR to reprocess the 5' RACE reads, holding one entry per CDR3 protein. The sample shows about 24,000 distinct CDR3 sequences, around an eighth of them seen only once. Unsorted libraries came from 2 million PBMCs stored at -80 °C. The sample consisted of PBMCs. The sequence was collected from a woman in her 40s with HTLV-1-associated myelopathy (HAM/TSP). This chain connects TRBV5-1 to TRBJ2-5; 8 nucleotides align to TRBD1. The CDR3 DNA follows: TGCGCCAGCAGCTTGGGCCTGGGACAGGTATCAGAGACCCAGTACTTC. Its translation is CASSLGLGQVSETQYF.